This passage covers 27 T cell receptor beta chains from one sample sequenced in a study of blood T cell repertoires in COVID-19. Repertoires were generated with immunoSEQ multiplex PCR, while TCRdb's copy carries only in-frame clones and drops some. There are about 130,000 clones in the sample; roughly four fifths occur only once, and approximately 6% lies in the top ten. Sequencing input: peripheral blood. Receptor source: a man older than 75 with COVID-19, enrolled during active disease.

The genes are TRBV28 and TRBJ1-2; 7 nucleotides line up with TRBD1. Germline CDR1 and CDR2: MDHEN and SYDVKM. This CDR3 comprises 16 residues. V trimming: 3 bases; J trimming: 8 bases; junction bases outside the gene matches: 15. CDR3 amino acids: CASSFLGQGDFLGYTF. The CDR3 nucleotides are TGTGCCAGCAGTTTCTTAGGGCAGGGGGATTTTTTAGGCTACACCTTC.

This chain joins TRBV7-8 and TRBJ2-5; the D gene is possibly TRBD1 (5 bases). CDR3 size: 15 residues. V was clipped by 2 bases and J by 2 bases, with 12 bases between them. The V gene's germline CDR1 is SGHVS and CDR2 FQNEAQ. CDR3 nucleotide sequence: TGTGCCAGCAGCTTACGAGCCAGGGAACAAGAGACCCAGTACTTC. Its protein product is CASSLRAREQETQYF.

This clone turned up a few times. This sequence joins TRBV7-9 and TRBJ1-2, with D tentatively TRBD1 (5 bases). The CDR3 consists of 16 residues. Germline V lookup: CDR1 SEHNR, CDR2 FQNEAQ (reference sequence). With 4 bases removed from V and 1 base from J, the gap between germline ends came to 16 bases. The CDR3 DNA is TGTGCCAGCAGCTCATCGACGACAGCCTATAACTATGGCTACACCTTC. Translation gives CASSSSTTAYNYGYTF.

This chain links TRBV4-3 with TRBJ2-1, with 8 bases identical to TRBD2. This CDR3 is 19 amino acids long. Germline V CDR1 and CDR2: LGHNA, YSLEER. V was pared by 1 base and J by 8 bases, with 19 bases of the junction left unmatched. The CDR3 sequence is CASSQGIMWREERVDEQFF. In DNA form, the CDR3 reads TGCGCCAGCAGCCAAGGAATTATGTGGCGGGAGGAGAGGGTGGATGAGCAGTTCTTC.

The rearrangement joins TRBV6-1 to TRBJ2-5; tentatively, D is TRBD2 (6 bases). Germline CDR1 reads MNHNS; CDR2 reads SASEGT. V lost 7 bases, J lost 5 bases, and 17 bases lay in between. The CDR3 is 14 amino acids. DNA of the CDR3: TGTGCCAGCATTTGGGAGGCGGAGGGGGAGACCCAGTACTTC. Protein sequence: CASIWEAEGETQYF.

The gene calls are TRBV6-2 or TRBV6-3 and TRBJ1-6; TRBD1 is a possible D gene (6 bases). This CDR3 is 15 amino acids long. Germline V gene sequence: CDR1 MNHEY, CDR2 SVGEGT. V dropped 5 bases and J dropped 2 bases, with 10 bases sitting between them. The CDR3: CASSRDTAYNSPLHF. In nucleotides, the CDR3 is TGTGCCAGCAGTCGGGACACCGCCTATAATTCACCCCTCCACTTT.

The chain employs TRBV3-1 (or the pseudogene TRBV3-2) and TRBJ2-5; 7 positions match TRBD2. Germline V gives CDR1 LGHDT, CDR2 YNNKEL (reference sequence). CDR3 size: 16 residues. The trim removed 4 bases at V and 1 base at J, leaving 9 bases unmatched. The DNA for the CDR3 is TGTGCCAGCAGCCGCGCAGGGAGGGTTTCCCAAGAGACCCAGTACTTC. Its protein is CASSRAGRVSQETQYF.

V gene TRBV7-2 combines with J gene TRBJ2-1, with TRBD2 identical over 9 bases. The germline V gene encodes CDR1 SGHTA and CDR2 FQGNSA. The CDR3 length is 13 residues. Unmatched junction bases numbered 5, after V lost 8 bases and J lost 6 bases. The CDR3 loop is CASGASGINEQFF. The CDR3 coding sequence is TGTGCCAGCGGCGCTAGCGGGATCAATGAGCAGTTCTTC.

This chain uses TRBV18 with TRBJ1-2, with D hard to call. V was clipped by 2 bases and J by 1 base, with 8 bases between them. The CDR3 is 14 amino acids. Per germline, CDR1 KGHSH and CDR2 LQKENI. This CDR3 reads CASSPDTINYGYTF. CDR3 nucleotide sequence: TGTGCCAGCTCACCAGATACAATTAACTATGGCTACACCTTC.

This chain uses TRBV19 with TRBJ1-5, with D perhaps matching TRBD1 (5 bases). This CDR3 contains 16 residues. Germline V CDR1 and CDR2: LNHDA, SQIVND (reference sequence). V lost 3 bases and J lost 0, with 12 bases in between. CDR3 region: CASSISSGDSNQPQHF. The DNA for the CDR3 is TGTGCCAGTAGTATTTCGTCGGGGGATAGCAATCAGCCCCAGCATTTT.

This clone was picked up one time. The J gene is TRBJ2-7, the V gene TRBV9; TRBD1 aligns across 8 bases. Germline V gene sequence: CDR1 SGDLS, CDR2 YYNGEE. The J segment lost 7 bases and the V segment lost 4 bases, leaving 13 bases of the junction unmatched. This CDR3 has 15 residues. This CDR3 is CASSPGDRPSGEQYF. DNA for the CDR3: TGTGCCAGCAGCCCAGGGGACAGGCCATCAGGAGAGCAGTACTTC.

The chain combines TRBV5-6 with TRBJ2-1; no reliable D call. V was cut by 3 bases and J by 12 bases, with 10 bases left in between. Germline loops: CDR1 SGHDT, CDR2 YYEEEE. This CDR3 has 11 amino acids. The CDR3 DNA is TGTGCCAGCAGCTATAGATTTATGCAGTTCTTC. Residues: CASSYRFMQFF.

This clone has only one observation. The V gene is TRBV6-2 or TRBV6-3, the J gene TRBJ2-7; tentative D call: TRBD1 (6 bases). Trimming took 4 bases from V and 4 from J, leaving 14 bases between them. The CDR3 has 14 residues. Per the germline V gene, CDR1 is MNHEY and CDR2 is SVGEGT. The CDR3 bases are TGTGCCAGCAGTTTCCTACAGGGCCCATACGAGCAGTACTTC. It is translated as CASSFLQGPYEQYF.

This clone showed up just a few times. This sequence joins TRBV5-1 and TRBJ1-1; 7 nucleotides align to TRBD1. Trimming at V came to 4 bases and at J to 4 bases, leaving 7 bases not matched to a gene. Germline loops: CDR1 SGHRS, CDR2 YFSETQ. The CDR3 has 14 residues. CDR3 loop: CASSDQGVSTEAFF. For the CDR3, the DNA is TGCGCCAGCAGCGATCAGGGGGTGAGCACTGAAGCTTTCTTT. The full variable domain, completed using reference TRBV5-1 and TRBJ1-1, is KAGVTQTPRYLIKTRGQQVTLSCSPISGHRSVSWYQQTPGQGLQFLFEYFSETQRNKGNFPGRFSGRQFSNSRSEMNVSTLELGDSALYLCASSDQGVSTEAFFGQGTRLTVV.

J is TRBJ1-2 and V is TRBV5-1; D is unclear. Germline loops: CDR1 SGHRS, CDR2 YFSETQ. Trimming removed 8 bases at V and 8 bases at J, with 7 bases between. The CDR3 covers 9 residues. The CDR3 loop is CARERGYTF. The CDR3 bases are TGCGCCAGGGAGCGGGGCTACACCTTC.

This clone was recorded a few times. This CDR3 is CASSALRGRDGTDTQYF. CDR3 coding DNA: TGTGCCAGCAGTGCCTTAAGAGGGCGGGACGGCACAGATACGCAGTATTTT. The chain combines TRBV6-2 or TRBV6-3 with TRBJ2-3, with a weak D call TRBD2 (6 bases). Trimming stripped 5 bases from V and 1 base from J, with 19 bases between. The CDR3 extends over 17 amino acids. Germline V gene lookup returns CDR1 MNHEY and CDR2 SVGEGT.

The CDR3 nucleotides read TGTGCCAGCAGCCCCGGGACAGGAGGCTACAATGAGCAGTTCTTC. It codes for CASSPGTGGYNEQFF. The rearrangement uses TRBV11-1 and TRBJ2-1, with 8 bases aligning to TRBD1. The CDR3 runs 15 residues. The V gene end was trimmed by 5 bases and the J gene end by 3 bases; junction bases not matched to a gene: 6. CDR1 and CDR2 (germline): SGHAT, FQDESV (reference sequence).

The chain employs TRBV6-5 and TRBJ1-4; 9 nucleotides match TRBD1. The CDR3 extends over 15 amino acids. Germline V lookup: CDR1 MNHEY, CDR2 SVGAGI. J gave up 7 bases and V 1 base, and 4 bases lay outside the gene matches. The CDR3 reads CASSYFRDRVEKLFF. DNA of the CDR3: TGTGCCAGCAGTTACTTCCGGGACAGGGTTGAAAAACTGTTTTTT.

The chain links TRBV27 to TRBJ2-2; 7 bases are a match to TRBD2. V gave up 8 bases and J gave up 5 bases; unmatched junction bases: 8. Germline V gene data show CDR1 as MNHEY and CDR2 as SMNVEV (reference sequence). CDR3 length equals 14 residues. For the CDR3, the DNA is TGTGCCAGCGGGGAGGGAACTGGGACCGGGGAGCTGTTTTTT. It translates to CASGEGTGTGELFF.

The rearrangement uses TRBV7-3 and TRBJ2-7; TRBD2 aligns across 10 bases. V lost 5 bases and J lost 6; bases outside the gene matches: 19. Germline CDR1 SGHTA, CDR2 FQGTGA. This CDR3 comprises 18 residues. In nucleotides, the CDR3 is TGTGCCAGCAGCAGCCTTAAGTCCCTAGCGGGAGAGGGCGTCGAGCAGTACTTC. Residues: CASSSLKSLAGEGVEQYF.

This chain joins TRBV6-5 and TRBJ1-1, with D perhaps matching TRBD1 (5 bases). CDR1 and CDR2 from the germline V gene are MNHEY and SVGAGI. The length of the CDR3 is 15 residues. The V end was cut by 2 bases, the J end by 1 base, with 11 bases between. The CDR3 region is CASSYIWGTNTEAFF. In DNA, the CDR3 is TGTGCCAGCAGTTACATCTGGGGCACGAACACTGAAGCTTTCTTT.

The genes are TRBV28 and TRBJ2-7, with 9 positions matching TRBD1. The CDR3 has 14 amino acids. Trimming took 10 bases from V and 5 from J; bases not matched to a gene: 12. The germline CDR1 and CDR2 sequences are MDHEN and SYDVKM. The CDR3 DNA is TGTGCCACCCTCCCGGGACAGGGTAGCCACGAGCAGTACTTC. Its translation: CATLPGQGSHEQYF.

This clone has a single count. The chain carries TRBV2 and TRBJ2-5; maybe TRBD2 (6 bases). The V end lost 7 bases, the J end lost 6 bases, and 9 bases lay between the germline ends. The germline gives CDR1 SNHLY, CDR2 FYNNEI. This CDR3 region has 11 residues. The CDR3 DNA sequence: TGTGCCAGCATGGAGGGGCAGACCCAGTACTTC. Its translation is CASMEGQTQYF.

V usage is TRBV5-1 and J usage is TRBJ2-7; 9 positions match TRBD1. From germline, CDR1 is SGHRS and CDR2 YFSETQ. The CDR3 covers 14 residues. Trimming cost V 5 bases and J 3 bases; bases outside gene matches: 6. In nucleotides, the CDR3 is TGCGCCAGCAGTCCCCGGGACAGGGTCTACGAGCAGTACTTC. This gives the protein CASSPRDRVYEQYF.

This chain uses TRBV4-1 with TRBJ2-7, with 13 bases identical to TRBD2. This CDR3 contains 15 residues. The J segment lost 4 bases and the V segment lost 4 bases, leaving 4 bases of the junction unmatched. Looked up from germline, CDR1 is MGHRA and CDR2 is YSYEKL. CDR3 residues: CASSPVTSGRYEQYF. The CDR3, as DNA: TGCGCCAGCAGCCCTGTGACTAGCGGGAGGTACGAGCAGTACTTC.

The gene calls are TRBV5-5 and TRBJ2-1, with D uncertain. Per the germline V gene, CDR1 is SGHKS and CDR2 is YYEKEE (reference sequence). This CDR3 contains 15 residues. Between the trimmed V and J ends, which lost 3 bases and 0 bases, there was a span of 10 bases. In nucleotides, the CDR3 is TGTGCCAGCAGCTCCTTCTGGAGCTCCTACAATGAGCAGTTCTTC. Its protein is CASSSFWSSYNEQFF.

This rearrangement joins TRBV5-6 to TRBJ2-3; 7 nucleotides align to TRBD2. This CDR3 contains 11 residues. Per the germline V gene, CDR1 is SGHDT and CDR2 is YYEEEE. Trimming cost V 2 bases and J 14 bases; bases outside gene matches: 5. DNA for the CDR3: TGTGCCAGCAGCTTAGCGGGGACCTTGTATTTT. The encoded protein is CASSLAGTLYF.